The clone carrying this T cell receptor (beta chain) was seen a few times. No antigen is known for it. Individual cDNA molecules were tagged with unique molecular identifiers, the study reported. Using its own MiXCR run on the 5' RACE reads, TCRdb lists one record per CDR3 protein. The sample records about 66,000 distinct CDR3 sequences, approximately 13% being singletons. These data are taken from a study of early T cells in non-severe SARS-CoV-2 infection. The wider study: Sequencing of bulk RNA from unsorted whole blood was done, without chain pairing.

Looked up from germline, CDR1 is LGHDT and CDR2 is YNNKEL (reference sequence). Trimming took 1 base from V and 3 from J; bases not matched to a gene: 1. The CDR3 sequence is 14 residues long. Study-wide points: The study's VDJdb matching favored anti-spike CD8 responses and missed private and CD4 specificities.

Sequences were obtained from whole blood. The chain combines TRBV3-1 with TRBJ2-7, with 9 positions matching TRBD2. The receptor was derived from an adult who was a healthcare worker with PCR-confirmed SARS-CoV-2 infection or an uninfected control (not recorded which). The CDR3 loop reads CASSQGLAVYEQYF. DNA of the CDR3: TGTGCCAGCAGCCAAGGACTAGCGGTCTACGAGCAGTACTTC.